This is a list of T cell receptor beta chains from one sample in a study of cytomegalovirus exposure and HLA in healthy donors. Produced via immunoSEQ multiplex PCR; TCRdb's table is partial and in-frame only. The sample consists of about 150,000 clones, about 95% of them appearing once. Sequencing input: PBMCs. The receptors stem from a man between 18 and 35 years old in good health and CMV-seropositive. The CDR3 runs from the conserved cysteine through the conserved F or W. Fields, in order: clone size, J gene, D gene, V gene, CDR3 protein, CDR3 DNA. A D gene is named only where the DNA matches it firmly. Only some rows state a clone size, as once, few, many or a class for expanded clones.

-,TRBJ2-1,-,TRBV12-5,CASGLVEVDRPYNEQFF,TGTGCTAGTGGTTTGGTAGAGGTGGATCGACCCTACAATGAGCAGTTCTTC
-,TRBJ2-1,-,TRBV5-1,CASSSQISYNEQFF,TGCGCCAGCAGCTCCCAGATCTCCTACAATGAGCAGTTCTTC
-,TRBJ2-5,-,TRBV20-1,CSAEHQETQYF,TGCAGTGCCGAACATCAAGAGACCCAGTACTTC
-,TRBJ2-3,-,TRBV5-6,CASSRTLTDTQYF,TGTGCCAGCAGCCGGACTTTGACAGATACGCAGTATTTT
-,TRBJ2-1,TRBD2,TRBV30,CAWSMGTSWAGGSYNEQFF,TGTGCCTGGAGTATGGGGACTAGCTGGGCGGGAGGCTCCTACAATGAGCAGTTCTTC
-,TRBJ2-7,-,TRBV4-1,CASSQVAGTDSYEQYF,TGCGCCAGCAGCCAAGTGGCGGGGACGGATTCCTACGAGCAGTACTTC
-,TRBJ2-5,TRBD2,TRBV6-1,CASSPAGVIQETQYF,TGTGCCAGCAGTCCGGCGGGGGTAATCCAAGAGACCCAGTACTTC
-,TRBJ1-1,TRBD1,TRBV11-3,CASSGKDRAATEAFF,TGTGCCAGCAGCGGAAAGGACAGGGCGGCCACTGAAGCTTTCTTT
-,TRBJ2-1,TRBD2,TRBV2,CASSEVRASGYNEQFF,TGTGCCAGCAGTGAGGTACGGGCTAGCGGTTACAATGAGCAGTTCTTC
few,TRBJ2-7,TRBD2,TRBV27,CASSLSGGSGGEQYF,TGTGCCAGCAGTTTATCCGGCGGGAGTGGCGGTGAGCAGTACTTC
once,TRBJ2-1,-,TRBV4-2,CASSLGGDSYNEQFF,TGTGCCAGCAGCTTAGGGGGAGACTCCTACAATGAGCAGTTCTTC
once,TRBJ2-4,-,TRBV2,CASSDGQAKNIQYF,TGTGCCAGCAGTGATGGGCAAGCCAAAAACATTCAGTACTTC
-,TRBJ2-7,-,TRBV10-3,CAISGSSYEQYF,TGTGCCATCTCCGGGAGCTCCTACGAGCAGTACTTC
-,TRBJ1-2,-,TRBV19,CASVNPFTSYGYTF,TGTGCCTCAGTGAACCCCTTTACCTCCTATGGCTACACCTTC
-,TRBJ2-7,-,TRBV21-1,CAGPGTSGRAYEQYF,TGTGCCGGACCCGGAACTAGCGGGAGGGCCTACGAGCAGTACTTC
-,TRBJ2-3,TRBD1,TRBV6-1,CANSGTAFDTQYF,TGTGCCAACTCCGGGACAGCGTTTGATACGCAGTATTTT
-,TRBJ1-1,-,TRBV25-1,CASSEYFGLDSEAFF,TGTGCCAGCAGTGAATATTTCGGACTCGATAGTGAAGCTTTCTTT
-,TRBJ1-1,TRBD1,TRBV7-6,CASSIRTGANTEAFF,TGTGCCAGCAGCATTAGGACAGGGGCCAACACTGAAGCTTTCTTT
-,TRBJ2-1,TRBD2,TRBV27,CASSFGLAGSYEQFF,TGTGCCAGCAGTTTCGGACTAGCGGGGTCCTATGAGCAGTTCTTC
-,TRBJ2-5,TRBD2,TRBV11-2,CASSLVGTRTRETQYF,TGTGCCAGCAGCTTAGTAGGGACTAGAACGAGAGAGACCCAGTACTTC
-,TRBJ2-2,TRBD1,TRBV7-9,CASSLEFSGTGATGELFF,TGTGCCAGCAGCTTAGAGTTTTCAGGGACAGGGGCCACCGGGGAGCTGTTTTTT
-,TRBJ1-1,-,TRBV6-1,CASSRARGAGTEAFF,TGTGCCAGCAGTCGAGCGCGGGGGGCTGGCACTGAAGCTTTCTTT
-,TRBJ1-5,-,TRBV28,CASRSGKGGNQPQHF,TGTGCCAGCAGATCAGGGAAAGGGGGCAATCAGCCCCAGCATTTT
-,TRBJ2-7,TRBD2,TRBV7-2,CASSTQREGFYEQYF,TGTGCCAGCAGCACCCAGCGGGAGGGTTTTTACGAGCAGTACTTC
-,TRBJ2-7,TRBD2,TRBV11-2,CASSLSGDYEQYF,TGTGCCAGCAGCCTTAGCGGGGACTACGAGCAGTACTTC
once,TRBJ1-1,-,TRBV2,CASGGQGNTEAFF,TGTGCCAGCGGAGGGCAGGGGAACACTGAAGCTTTCTTT
once,TRBJ2-7,TRBD2,TRBV2,CASSAGTSGSDEQYF,TGTGCCAGCAGTGCCGGGACTAGCGGGAGCGACGAGCAGTACTTC
-,TRBJ1-1,-,TRBV6-1,CASSATGYTEAFF,TGTGCCAGCAGTGCCACGGGATACACTGAAGCTTTCTTT
-,TRBJ1-5,TRBD1,TRBV6-1,CASSEQTGGGQPQHF,TGTGCCAGCAGTGAACAAACAGGGGGGGGCCAGCCCCAGCATTTT
once,TRBJ2-7,-,TRBV28,CASSPEAARSYEQYF,TGTGCCAGCAGTCCGGAGGCAGCACGATCCTACGAGCAGTACTTC
-,TRBJ2-7,TRBD1,TRBV10-3,CAISDSTGPYEQYF,TGTGCCATCAGTGACTCGACAGGGCCCTACGAGCAGTACTTC
-,TRBJ2-5,TRBD2,TRBV7-8,CASSLGLAGGLETQYF,TGTGCCAGCAGCCTGGGCCTAGCGGGAGGTTTAGAGACCCAGTACTTC
-,TRBJ1-5,-,TRBV7-9,CASSPAGDSNQPQHF,TGTGCCAGCAGCCCGGCAGGGGATAGCAATCAGCCCCAGCATTTT
-,TRBJ2-1,-,TRBV5-1,CASSLASGAHNEQFF,TGCGCCAGCAGCTTGGCGAGTGGAGCCCACAATGAGCAGTTCTTC
-,TRBJ2-7,-,TRBV7-9,CASSAIPPRSPYEQYF,TGTGCCAGCAGCGCTATTCCCCCTCGTAGCCCCTACGAGCAGTACTTC
-,TRBJ1-2,-,TRBV19,CASTPQGYGYGYTF,TGTGCCAGTACCCCTCAGGGTTACGGCTATGGCTACACCTTC
-,TRBJ1-4,TRBD1,TRBV5-8,CASSYRDRALEKLFF,TGTGCCAGCAGCTACCGGGACAGGGCCCTAGAAAAACTGTTTTTT
-,TRBJ1-3,TRBD1,TRBV7-6,CASSWGQRMIRNTIYF,TGTGCCAGCAGCTGGGGACAGAGGATGATCAGAAACACCATATATTTT